This T cell receptor (beta chain) stems from a study of cytomegalovirus exposure and HLA in healthy donors (dated by TCRdb to about 2017). Context from the whole study: In an earlier analysis of about 560 of the donors, 276 Gb of sequence data and 100 million or so unique TCR beta sequences from 180 million or so T cells were reported. Around 330 gigabases of sequencing data and roughly 81 million unique TCR sequences made up an early release that covered approximately 650 HLA-typed donors. Of the roughly 410 genotyped donors, 75% to 85% were placed in the genetic ancestry cluster associated with self-reported Caucasian donors. The study was designed to test whether signatures of past pathogen exposure could be identified by cataloging public T cell receptors. The study used immunosequencing to profile the T cell repertoires of some 600 subjects and linked those repertoires to cytomegalovirus serostatus. Along with the roughly 610-subject first cohort, a separate validation cohort of over 90 different subjects was used. To predict cytomegalovirus infection status, the study combined high-throughput TCR immunosequencing, statistical association of individual TCRs with disease status, and machine learning. To study patterns of TCR occurrence, a later analysis re-analyzed previously published TCR beta repertoires from around 670 donors and added high-resolution HLA genotyping. In the later analysis, no new phenotypic data were used to find candidate immune exposures; instead, reliance was placed on TCR beta sequences and their occurrence across donors. In an earlier analysis of 587 of the donors, high-throughput TCR beta sequencing was used to judge whether each TCR beta V gene segment behaved as functional or pseudogenic. Donor age, sex, ethnicity and CMV serostatus were collected together with the repertoire data. A later genetic analysis took genome-wide SNP genotypes for about 65% of the 666 donors and used that subset as a discovery cohort. Every discovery cohort repertoire had been produced on one sequencing platform. HLA typing included class I and class II loci at four-digit resolution. The number of typed donors differed by locus: roughly 629-630 for A, B, C, DRB1 and DQB1; approximately 520 for DQA1; some 610 for DPA1; and roughly 450 for DPB1. Because of strong linkage in the cohort, roughly 5 DR-DQ haplotypes were treated as single units for association and clustering. On average, roughly 240,000 unique TCR beta nucleotide sequences were sequenced per donor among 398 genotyped donors of the cohort, with roughly 18% of those sequences being non-productive. What the work shows at the level of the full study, not this receptor alone: A later analysis associated about 17,000 TCR beta sequences with specific HLA alleles at a false discovery rate of 0.05. Three of the identified cytomegalovirus-associated TCR beta chains were confirmed in vitro to be specific for cytomegalovirus antigens. The study gave a list of about 160 TCR beta chains associated with cytomegalovirus. According to a later analysis, TCR association rates differed among HLA loci, with DRB1 alleles showing the most associated TCRs and HLA-C alleles showing the fewest. Only TCR beta chains were sequenced in this cohort, and the absence of alpha or paired-chain data limited detectable features. In a later genetic analysis, fewer N-insertions in productive TCRs were reported among donors in an Asian-associated ancestry cluster than the approximately 670-donor mean. V-gene and J-gene trimming of TCR beta chains was associated with a missense DCLRE1C variant in a later genetic analysis, and the association was replicated in an independent cohort. An earlier analysis of roughly 570 of the donors showed that most TCR beta V segments appeared in productive rearrangements either about 87% or about 30% of the time, which broadly matched IMGT annotations. A cluster of highly shared sequence variants was judged likely to represent a technical artifact of the sequencing pipeline. A further reported finding was that TCR beta sequences accurately predicted the HLA-A and HLA-B alleles for most subjects in the first cohort. The authors suggested that the approach could potentially be generalized to other disease states and immunological phenotypes. In both the original and validation cohorts, the classifier was reported to diagnose cytomegalovirus status with high specificity and sensitivity. Assigning TCR associations to individual alleles was difficult when HLA alleles, especially DR and DQ, strongly co-occurred. In a later analysis, most CMV-associated TCR beta chains were found to appear HLA-restricted, with HLA associations seemingly driven largely by CMV exposure. In a later analysis, HLA-associated TCR beta chains showed more clonal expansion and lower generation probabilities than non-associated chains that were equally common. Linkage disequilibrium might explain the correlated functional status among segregating V segments, but an unknown experimental factor could not be excluded. CMV serostatus was the only immune exposure information available for the cohort. Across donors, most TCR sequences were observed very rarely, whereas some public TCRs were present in many individuals. Because the 87-base-pair reads could not distinguish some IMGT-functional V segments, including TRBV6-2 and TRBV6-3, those segments were excluded. The presence/absence analyses assumed that sequencing depth was roughly uniform across donors, and that assumption may not be true. HLA typing was unavailable for some donors at each locus, so association tests used only the typed subset. A later analysis reported that several top co-occurrence clusters appeared linked to parvovirus B19, influenza, CMV and Epstein-Barr virus. The earlier analysis of about 600 of the donors excluded about 16 rarely observed V segments, including chromosome 9 orphons, because counts were too low.

This clone turned up a few times. Its antigen remains unidentified. Base qualities are not at hand, and no much larger clone is one base apart. The cohort was made up of 666 healthy bone marrow donors. At the time of sampling, every cohort member was nominally healthy, though immune exposures that went unrecorded were likely present. The donor tested CMV seropositive, placing the donor among the roughly 300 seropositive members of the cohort. A peripheral blood sample was provided by each donor, and peripheral blood mononuclear cells were used for TCR beta sequencing. Genomic DNA extraction from the blood cell samples was performed with the Qiagen DNeasy Blood Extraction Kit. Library prep was done by the immunoSEQ multiplex PCR assay. For the multiplex PCR, a mixture combining 60 forward primers for TCR Vbeta segments and 13 reverse primers for TCR Jbeta segments was used. The CDR3 region of rearranged TCR beta genes was amplified from genomic DNA by a multiplex PCR assay. On the Illumina HiSeq System, the amplified TCR beta libraries were sequenced as 87-base-pair reads. The authors' pipeline ran thus. A later analysis tallied roughly 78 million unique TCR beta chains across the 610 or so repertoires, and approximately 11 million of those chains were shared by two or more donors. Raw reads were error-corrected and collapsed into unique sequences by a nearest-neighbor algorithm in which closely related sequences were merged to remove PCR and sequencing errors. Alignment of CDR3 sequences to IMGT reference sequences was used to assign V, D and J gene segments. For a sequence to be retained, at least a six-nucleotide match to both a V gene segment and a J gene segment was required. Rearrangements were classified as productive when the CDR3 lacked stop codons and remained in frame with V and J, and all other rearrangements were classified as non-productive. Following IMGT convention, CDR3 was defined as the stretch from the second conserved V-encoded cysteine to the conserved J-encoded phenylalanine. The earlier analysis of 587 of the donors excluded sequences that lacked an unambiguous match to a single V gene segment. An earlier analysis of a few hundred of the donors called V segments functional above 56.7% productive rearrangements and segregating when the between-donor standard deviation exceeded 5%. A statistical classification framework was developed to diagnose cytomegalovirus status using the catalog of TCR beta chain sequences. In a later analysis, TCR nucleotide sequences were compared against IMGT/GENE-DB human TR gene sequences so that V and J genes could be assigned. In a later analysis, CDR3 sequences and most-parsimonious VDJ recombination scenarios were assigned using the TCRdist pipeline. In a later analysis, each TCR beta chain was defined by its CDR3 amino acid sequence together with its V-gene family, and reads without a unique V-gene family were excluded. To address suspected cross-contamination and a sequencing artifact, a later analysis removed approximately 590 highly shared, low-generation-probability nucleotide sequences. For each public chain, a later analysis derived a clonal expansion index from normalized ranks of inferred template counts within each repertoire. In a later analysis, generation probabilities were computed with a VDJ recombination model fitted to out-of-frame rearrangements, and the resulting probabilities were checked against IGoR. Hypergeometric tests were used in a later analysis to score TCR-TCR, TCR-HLA and TCR-CMV co-occurrence, with a repertoire-size bias correction applied to the TCR pairs. False discovery rates were estimated in a later analysis by permuting HLA or CMV assignments 20 times. In a later analysis, co-occurring TCRs were grouped using DBSCAN, and TCRdist sequence similarity was added for clustering within HLA-allele-positive subsets. Repertoires with fewer than 30,000 or more than 120,000 public chains were left out of co-occurrence clustering, as were five repertoires with anomalous nucleotide sharing. The table was pulled from immuneACCESS by TCRdb, which kept in-frame rearrangements only. Such tables lose some clones; where checked, under half of the loss comes from unresolved V genes, and the rest has no known cause. The V and J calls and clone size are taken from that table; D and trimming were inferred from the DNA. The sample table lists approximately 120,000 clones, around 70% of them with a count of one. The biggest ten clones account for more than 3.5% of the sample.

V is pared back by 6 bases and J by 0 bases, with 15 bases lying between the germline termini. CDR1 and CDR2, per the germline V gene, are MNHEY and SVGAGI. Reading from cysteine to phenylalanine, the CDR3 counts 15 amino acids. Of all the DNA, just the CDR3 is kept, 45 bases in frame from base 1. This chain is built from TRBV6-5 and TRBJ2-7; TRBD2 is possibly the D segment (5 matching bases). This clonotype originated in a middle-aged man in good health and CMV-seropositive. The sample was PBMCs. The DNA sequence reads TGTGCCAGCAGCCCCCGGCAGCGGTACTCCTACGAGCAGTACTTC. It is translated as CASSPRQRYSYEQYF.